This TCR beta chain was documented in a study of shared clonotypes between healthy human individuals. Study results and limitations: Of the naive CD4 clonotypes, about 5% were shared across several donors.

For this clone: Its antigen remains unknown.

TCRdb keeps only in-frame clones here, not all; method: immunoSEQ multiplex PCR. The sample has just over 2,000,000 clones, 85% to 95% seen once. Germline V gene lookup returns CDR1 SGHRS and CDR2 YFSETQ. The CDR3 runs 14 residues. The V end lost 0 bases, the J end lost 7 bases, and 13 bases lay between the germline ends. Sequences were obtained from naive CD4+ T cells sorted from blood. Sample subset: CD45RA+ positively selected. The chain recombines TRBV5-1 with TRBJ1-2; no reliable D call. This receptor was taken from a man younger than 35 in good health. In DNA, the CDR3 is TGCGCCAGCAGCTTGGTTGCGGATAAGGTTGGCTACACCTTC. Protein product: CASSLVADKVGYTF.